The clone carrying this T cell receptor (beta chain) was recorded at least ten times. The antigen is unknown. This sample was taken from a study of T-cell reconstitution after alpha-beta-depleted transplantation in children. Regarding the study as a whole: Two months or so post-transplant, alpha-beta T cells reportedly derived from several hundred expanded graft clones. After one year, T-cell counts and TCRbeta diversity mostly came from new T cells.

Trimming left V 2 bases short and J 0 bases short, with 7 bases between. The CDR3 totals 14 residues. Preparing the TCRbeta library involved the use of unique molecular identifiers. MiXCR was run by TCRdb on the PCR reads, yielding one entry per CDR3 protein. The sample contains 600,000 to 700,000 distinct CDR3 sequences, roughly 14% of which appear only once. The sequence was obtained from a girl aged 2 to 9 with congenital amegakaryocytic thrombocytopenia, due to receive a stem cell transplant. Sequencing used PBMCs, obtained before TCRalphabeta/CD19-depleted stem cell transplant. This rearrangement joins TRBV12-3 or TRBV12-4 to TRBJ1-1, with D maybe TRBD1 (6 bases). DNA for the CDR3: TGTGCCAGCAGTTTAAGGGGGATGAACACTGAAGCTTTCTTT. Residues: CASSLRGMNTEAFF.